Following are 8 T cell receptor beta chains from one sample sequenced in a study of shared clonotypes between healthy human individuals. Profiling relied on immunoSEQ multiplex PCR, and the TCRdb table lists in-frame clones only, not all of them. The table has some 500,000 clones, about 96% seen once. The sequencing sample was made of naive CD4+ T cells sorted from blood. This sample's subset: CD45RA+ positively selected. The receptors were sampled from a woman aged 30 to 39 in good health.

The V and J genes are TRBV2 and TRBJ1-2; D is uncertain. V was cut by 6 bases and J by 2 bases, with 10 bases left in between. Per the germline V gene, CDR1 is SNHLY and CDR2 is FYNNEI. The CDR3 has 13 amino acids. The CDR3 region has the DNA TGTGCCAGCAGCGAACGACCAAACTATGGCTACACCTTC. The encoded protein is CASSERPNYGYTF.

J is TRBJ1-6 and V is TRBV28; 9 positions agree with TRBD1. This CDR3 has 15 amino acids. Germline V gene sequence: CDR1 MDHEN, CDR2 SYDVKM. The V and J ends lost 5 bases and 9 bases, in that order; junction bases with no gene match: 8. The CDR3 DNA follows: TGTGCCAGCAGTCGGTCGGACAGGGGAGGTTCACCCCTCCACTTT. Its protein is CASSRSDRGGSPLHF. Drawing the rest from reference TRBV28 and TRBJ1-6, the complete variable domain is DVKVTQSSRYLVKRTGEKVFLECVQDMDHENMFWYRQDPGLGLRLIYFSYDVKMKEKGDIPEGYSVSREKKERFSLILESASTNQTSMYLCASSRSDRGGSPLHFGNGTRLTVT.

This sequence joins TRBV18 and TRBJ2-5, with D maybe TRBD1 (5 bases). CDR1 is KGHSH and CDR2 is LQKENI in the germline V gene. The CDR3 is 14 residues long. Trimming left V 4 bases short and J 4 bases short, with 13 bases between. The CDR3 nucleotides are TGTGCCAGCTCACAACATCAGGGCCGAGAGACCCAGTACTTC. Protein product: CASSQHQGRETQYF.

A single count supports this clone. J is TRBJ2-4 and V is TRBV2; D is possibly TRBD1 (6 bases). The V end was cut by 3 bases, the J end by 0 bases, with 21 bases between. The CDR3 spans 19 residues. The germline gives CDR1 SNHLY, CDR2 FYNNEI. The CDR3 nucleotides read TGTGCCAGCAGTGAGTTGTCAGGGGATTCTACGCTAGCCAAAAACATTCAGTACTTC. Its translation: CASSELSGDSTLAKNIQYF. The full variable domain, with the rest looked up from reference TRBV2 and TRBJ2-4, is EPEVTQTPSHQVTQMGQEVILRCVPISNHLYFYWYRQILGQKVEFLVSFYNNEISEKSEIFDDQFSVERPDGSNFTLKIRSTKLEDSAMYFCASSELSGDSTLAKNIQYFGAGTRLSVL.

CDR3 sequence reads: CASSAQYEQYF. DNA for the CDR3: TGTGCCAGCAGCGCCCAATACGAGCAGTACTTC. V usage is TRBV7-2 and J usage is TRBJ2-7; D is unresolved. Per germline, CDR1 SGHTA and CDR2 FQGNSA. This CDR3 has 11 amino acids. V gave up 5 bases and J gave up 4 bases, with 6 bases separating them.

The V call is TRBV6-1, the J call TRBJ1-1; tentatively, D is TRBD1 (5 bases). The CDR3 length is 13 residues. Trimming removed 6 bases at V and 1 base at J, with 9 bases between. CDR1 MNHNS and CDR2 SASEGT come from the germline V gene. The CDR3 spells CASSEQENTEAFF. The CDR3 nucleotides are TGTGCCAGCAGCGAACAGGAGAACACTGAAGCTTTCTTT.

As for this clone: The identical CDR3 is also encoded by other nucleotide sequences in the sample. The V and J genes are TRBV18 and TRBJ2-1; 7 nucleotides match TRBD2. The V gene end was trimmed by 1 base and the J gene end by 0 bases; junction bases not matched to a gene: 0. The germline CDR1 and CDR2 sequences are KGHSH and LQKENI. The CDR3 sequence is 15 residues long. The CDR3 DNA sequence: TGTGCCAGCTCACCACAGCGGGACTCCTACAATGAGCAGTTCTTC. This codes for CASSPQRDSYNEQFF.

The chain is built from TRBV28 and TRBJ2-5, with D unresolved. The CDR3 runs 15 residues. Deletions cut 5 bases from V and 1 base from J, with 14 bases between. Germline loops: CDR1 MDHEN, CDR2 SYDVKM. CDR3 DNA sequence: TGTGCCAGCAGTGCCCCCCAAAACCCCCAAGAGACCCAGTACTTC. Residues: CASSAPQNPQETQYF. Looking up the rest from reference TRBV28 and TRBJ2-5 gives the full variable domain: DVKVTQSSRYLVKRTGEKVFLECVQDMDHENMFWYRQDPGLGLRLIYFSYDVKMKEKGDIPEGYSVSREKKERFSLILESASTNQTSMYLCASSAPQNPQETQYFGPGTRLLVL.